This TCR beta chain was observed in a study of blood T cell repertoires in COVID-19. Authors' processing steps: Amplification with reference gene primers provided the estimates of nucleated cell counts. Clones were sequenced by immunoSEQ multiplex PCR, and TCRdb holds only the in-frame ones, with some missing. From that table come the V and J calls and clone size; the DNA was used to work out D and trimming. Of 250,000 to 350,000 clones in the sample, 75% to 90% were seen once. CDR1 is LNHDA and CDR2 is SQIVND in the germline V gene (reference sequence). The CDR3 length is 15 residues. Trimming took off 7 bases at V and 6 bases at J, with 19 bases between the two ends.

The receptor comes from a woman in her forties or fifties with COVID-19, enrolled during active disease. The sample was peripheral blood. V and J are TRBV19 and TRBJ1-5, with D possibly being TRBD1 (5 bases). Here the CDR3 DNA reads TGTGCCAGTACCATACCTATCGGGGGTGGTCAGCCCCAGCATTTT. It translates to CASTIPIGGGQPQHF.